This T cell receptor (beta chain) was obtained from a study of graft-versus-host responses after intestinal transplantation. Study information: Transplants given to recipients were multivisceral, liver-intestinal, or isolated intestinal.

This clone was observed a handful of times. Libraries were prepared by immunoSEQ multiplex PCR; TCRdb keeps only in-frame clonotypes and omits some of them. This table has around 26,000 clones, approximately 95% appearing once. With 6 bases removed from V and 1 base from J, the gap between germline ends came to 3 bases. The CDR3 has 11 amino acids. Germline CDR1 is SNHLY and CDR2 is FYNNEI. This TCR was sampled from a human patient who received an intestinal transplant, so some T cells may come from the graft donor. The starting material was PBMCs, obtained 156 days after intestinal transplant. The chain employs TRBV2 and TRBJ2-5; no clear D gene. CDR3 protein: CASSPQETQYF. The CDR3 nucleotides read TGTGCCAGCAGCCCCCAAGAGACCCAGTACTTC.